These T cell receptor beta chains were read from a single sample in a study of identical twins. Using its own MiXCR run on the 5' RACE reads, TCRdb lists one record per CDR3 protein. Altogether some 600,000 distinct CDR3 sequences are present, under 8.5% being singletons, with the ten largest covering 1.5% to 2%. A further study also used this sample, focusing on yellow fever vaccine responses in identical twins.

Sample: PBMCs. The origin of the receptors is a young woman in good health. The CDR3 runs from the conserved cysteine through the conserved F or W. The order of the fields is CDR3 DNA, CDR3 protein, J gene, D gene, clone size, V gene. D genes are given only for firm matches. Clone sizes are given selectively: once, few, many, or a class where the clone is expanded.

CDR3nt: TGCAGCGTTGAAACGCCAGGACGGATGAACACTGAAGCTTTCTTT; CDR3aa: CSVETPGRMNTEAFF; j_gene: TRBJ1-1; d_gene: -; abundance: few; v_gene: TRBV29-1
CDR3nt: TGTGCCAGCAGCTTAGATAGCGGGCAGAGCTCCTACGAGCAGTACTTC; CDR3aa: CASSLDSGQSSYEQYF; j_gene: TRBJ2-7; d_gene: TRBD2; abundance: many; v_gene: TRBV12-3/TRBV12-4
CDR3nt: TGTGCCAGCAGCCTCCCGGGAGGTGGGGCCAACGTCCTGACTTTC; CDR3aa: CASSLPGGGANVLTF; j_gene: TRBJ2-6; d_gene: TRBD2; abundance: few; v_gene: TRBV7-9
CDR3nt: TGTGCCGCCCAGGGTTACGGCGGGGAGCTGTTTTTT; CDR3aa: CAAQGYGGELFF; j_gene: TRBJ2-2; d_gene: -; abundance: -; v_gene: TRBV24-1
CDR3nt: TGTGCCAGCAGCGTAGGGGTAGCGGGATCTGTTGGTACGCAGTATTTT; CDR3aa: CASSVGVAGSVGTQYF; j_gene: TRBJ2-3; d_gene: TRBD2; abundance: few; v_gene: TRBV9
CDR3nt: TGTGCCAGCAGCTTGGGACTCGACAACCAAGAGACCCAGTACTTC; CDR3aa: CASSLGLDNQETQYF; j_gene: TRBJ2-5; d_gene: -; abundance: -; v_gene: TRBV5-8
CDR3nt: TGCAGTGCTAGAGGAGCGGGGGGGCGAATGAATGAGCAGTTCTTC; CDR3aa: CSARGAGGRMNEQFF; j_gene: TRBJ2-1; d_gene: TRBD2; abundance: few; v_gene: TRBV20-1
CDR3nt: TGTGCCAGCAGCCGGACTAAGTGGGCGGAGCAGTTCTTC; CDR3aa: CASSRTKWAEQFF; j_gene: TRBJ2-1; d_gene: -; abundance: many; v_gene: TRBV7-2
CDR3nt: TGTGCCAGCAGCTTAACGCCGTTGGCGGGGGGTTCGGGGACCCAGTACTTC; CDR3aa: CASSLTPLAGGSGTQYF; j_gene: TRBJ2-5; d_gene: TRBD2; abundance: -; v_gene: TRBV7-2
CDR3nt: TGTGCCAGCAGTTACTCGAGTAGTGGGACCTCTTATGGCTACACCTTC; CDR3aa: CASSYSSSGTSYGYTF; j_gene: TRBJ1-2; d_gene: -; abundance: -; v_gene: TRBV6-5
CDR3nt: TGTGCCAGCATCCTTACAGGGGGCAACTATGGCTACACCTTC; CDR3aa: CASILTGGNYGYTF; j_gene: TRBJ1-2; d_gene: TRBD1; abundance: -; v_gene: TRBV2
CDR3nt: TGTGCCAGCAGTTTGAGGGTTGAGACCCAGTACTTC; CDR3aa: CASSLRVETQYF; j_gene: TRBJ2-5; d_gene: -; abundance: many; v_gene: TRBV12-3/TRBV12-4
CDR3nt: TGTGCCAGCAGCTTAGAGGGGCTTGGACTAGCGCCAGATACGCAGTATTTT; CDR3aa: CASSLEGLGLAPDTQYF; j_gene: TRBJ2-3; d_gene: TRBD2; abundance: many; v_gene: TRBV11-2
CDR3nt: TGTGCCATCAGGCGGGACGCCAGCACAGATACGCAGTATTTT; CDR3aa: CAIRRDASTDTQYF; j_gene: TRBJ2-3; d_gene: -; abundance: many; v_gene: TRBV10-3
CDR3nt: TGTGCCATCAGTGACGAGAGAGACAGGGGATTTGCTTTCTTT; CDR3aa: CAISDERDRGFAFF; j_gene: TRBJ1-1; d_gene: TRBD1; abundance: few; v_gene: TRBV10-3
CDR3nt: TGTGCCAGCAGCCAAGAGGCCCCGGGAGTTGGTGAGCAGTACTTC; CDR3aa: CASSQEAPGVGEQYF; j_gene: TRBJ2-7; d_gene: -; abundance: -; v_gene: TRBV3-1
CDR3nt: TGTGCCACCAGCAGAGTTAGCGGGGGATTCAATGAGCAGTTCTTC; CDR3aa: CATSRVSGGFNEQFF; j_gene: TRBJ2-1; d_gene: TRBD2; abundance: -; v_gene: TRBV15
CDR3nt: TGTGCCACCAGCAGAGATGGTGGACAGCCCCCAATTCAAGAGACCCAGTACTTC; CDR3aa: CATSRDGGQPPIQETQYF; j_gene: TRBJ2-5; d_gene: -; abundance: -; v_gene: TRBV15
CDR3nt: TGTGCCACCAGTCGTCTGCTGATCGATGAGCAGTTCTTC; CDR3aa: CATSRLLIDEQFF; j_gene: TRBJ2-1; d_gene: -; abundance: -; v_gene: TRBV15
CDR3nt: TGTGCCAGCAGCCCTAGCGGGGCTGCCACTGATACGCAGTATTTT; CDR3aa: CASSPSGAATDTQYF; j_gene: TRBJ2-3; d_gene: TRBD2; abundance: -; v_gene: TRBV7-7
CDR3nt: TGTGCCAGCAGTGGAATTTTCGCAGGCACAGATACGCAGTATTTT; CDR3aa: CASSGIFAGTDTQYF; j_gene: TRBJ2-3; d_gene: -; abundance: -; v_gene: TRBV2
CDR3nt: TGTGCCAGCAGCCTTCGACAGGGAAACACAGATACGCAGTATTTT; CDR3aa: CASSLRQGNTDTQYF; j_gene: TRBJ2-3; d_gene: TRBD1; abundance: few; v_gene: TRBV5-8
CDR3nt: TGTGCCAGCTCACCCCTAACGGGGGCTAACTATGGCTACACCTTC; CDR3aa: CASSPLTGANYGYTF; j_gene: TRBJ1-2; d_gene: -; abundance: -; v_gene: TRBV18
CDR3nt: TGTGCCAGCAGTCATCTTCGGGACAGGGTGTACGAGCAGTACTTC; CDR3aa: CASSHLRDRVYEQYF; j_gene: TRBJ2-7; d_gene: TRBD1; abundance: many; v_gene: TRBV12-3/TRBV12-4
CDR3nt: TGCGCCAGCAACTTACAGGGGGCTGGAACTGAAGCTTTCTTT; CDR3aa: CASNLQGAGTEAFF; j_gene: TRBJ1-1; d_gene: TRBD1; abundance: -; v_gene: TRBV5-1
CDR3nt: TGTGCCAGCAGCCAAGTGGGCCTAGCGGGGGAGTGGAGGGGCCTCTACAATGAGCAGTTCTTC; CDR3aa: CASSQVGLAGEWRGLYNEQFF; j_gene: TRBJ2-1; d_gene: TRBD2; abundance: -; v_gene: TRBV4-2
CDR3nt: TGTGCCAGCAGAAACCGGGGCAGTGGAAACACCATATATTTT; CDR3aa: CASRNRGSGNTIYF; j_gene: TRBJ1-3; d_gene: -; abundance: many; v_gene: TRBV28